This TCR beta chain was sequenced during a study of cytomegalovirus exposure and HLA in healthy donors. The study, taken as a whole, reports: Most TCR sequences were uncommon, yet certain public TCRs appeared in many donors. V- and J-gene trimming in TCR beta was tied to a missense DCLRE1C variant by an analysis performed later.

Each of the donors was a healthy bone marrow donor. Donors likely had unrecorded immune exposures despite being nominally healthy when sampled. Turning to this clone: Its target is unknown.

Primers: 60 Vbeta forward and 13 Jbeta reverse. The method was immunoSEQ multiplex PCR; TCRdb's version includes in-frame clones alone and lacks a portion of them. The table lists 95,000 to 150,000 clones, roughly 80% of them singletons. The CDR3 loop spans 13 amino acids. The V gene's germline CDR1 is SGHRS and CDR2 YFSETQ. V was pared by 3 bases and J by 1 base, with 7 bases between. The J gene is TRBJ1-1, the V gene TRBV5-1; D unresolved. Sequenced material: PBMCs. The TCR was taken from a man aged 25-45 years in good health and CMV-seronegative. This chain's CDR3 is CASSSTANTEAFF. The CDR3 DNA reads as TGCGCCAGCAGCTCCACAGCGAACACTGAAGCTTTCTTT. Looking up the rest from reference TRBV5-1 and TRBJ1-1 gives the full variable domain: KAGVTQTPRYLIKTRGQQVTLSCSPISGHRSVSWYQQTPGQGLQFLFEYFSETQRNKGNFPGRFSGRQFSNSRSEMNVSTLELGDSALYLCASSSTANTEAFFGQGTRLTVV.